This T cell receptor (beta chain) originates from a study of cytomegalovirus exposure and HLA in healthy donors. Study details: For the roughly 390 genotyped donors, more than 65% fell within the Caucasian-associated ancestry cluster.

Primers: 60 Vbeta forward and 13 Jbeta reverse. Method: immunoSEQ multiplex PCR; TCRdb's copy keeps in-frame clones and lacks some. The data hold about 130,000 clones, with more than 60% observed a single time. In germline, CDR1 is MGHRA, CDR2 YSYEKL. The V and J ends lost 5 bases and 6 bases respectively, with 20 bases between them. The CDR3 loop spans 16 amino acids. The sequenced material came from PBMCs. The clonotype was recovered from a woman aged 40-49 years in good health and CMV-seropositive. The chain couples TRBV4-1 to TRBJ1-5; D might be TRBD1 (6 bases). The DNA for the CDR3 is TGCGCCAGCAGCGAAAGGGCCCGACAGGACTTTCAGCCCCAGCATTTT. It specifies CASSERARQDFQPQHF.